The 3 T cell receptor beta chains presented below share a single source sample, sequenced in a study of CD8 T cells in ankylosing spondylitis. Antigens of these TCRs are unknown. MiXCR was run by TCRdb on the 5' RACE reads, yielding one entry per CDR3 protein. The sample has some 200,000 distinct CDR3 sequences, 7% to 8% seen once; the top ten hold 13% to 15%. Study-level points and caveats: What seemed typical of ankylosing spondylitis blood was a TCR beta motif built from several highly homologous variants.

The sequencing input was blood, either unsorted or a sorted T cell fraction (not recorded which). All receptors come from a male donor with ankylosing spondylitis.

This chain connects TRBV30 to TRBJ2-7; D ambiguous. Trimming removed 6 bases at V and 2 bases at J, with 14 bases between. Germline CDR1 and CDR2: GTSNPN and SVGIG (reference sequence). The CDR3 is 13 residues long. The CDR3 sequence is CACSRTETYEQYF. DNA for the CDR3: TGTGCCTGTTCTAGGACCGAAACCTACGAGCAGTACTTC.

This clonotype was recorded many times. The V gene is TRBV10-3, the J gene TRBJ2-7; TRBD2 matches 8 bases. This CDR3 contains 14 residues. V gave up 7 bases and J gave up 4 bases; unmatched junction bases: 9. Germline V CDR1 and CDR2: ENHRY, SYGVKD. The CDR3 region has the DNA TGTGCCATCAAGCCGGGAGGGGAAGGGTACGAGCAGTACTTC. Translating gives CAIKPGGEGYEQYF.

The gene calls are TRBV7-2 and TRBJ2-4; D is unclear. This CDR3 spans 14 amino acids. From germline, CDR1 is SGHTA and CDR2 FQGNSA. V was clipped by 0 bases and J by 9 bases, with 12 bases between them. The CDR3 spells CASSLAGSPGIQYF. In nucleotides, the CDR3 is TGTGCCAGCAGCTTAGCGGGAAGCCCGGGCATTCAGTACTTC.